This TCR beta chain is from a study of OX40 agonist ivuxolimab in advanced cancers. TCRdb's copy holds only in-frame clones and misses some; the assay was immunoSEQ multiplex PCR. The table lists about 60,000 clones, approximately 86% of them singletons. The sample holds one count of this clone. Its antigen is unidentified. Overall study findings and caveats: The investigators did not determine what antigen specificity the expanded peripheral T cells had.

This CDR3 is 15 amino acids long. With 4 bases removed from V and 3 bases from J, the gap between germline ends came to 15 bases. Germline V CDR1 and CDR2: SGHNT, YYREEE (reference sequence). The specimen comprised CD4+ or CD8+ T cells sorted from blood, sampled in a trial of the OX40 agonist ivuxolimab. J is TRBJ2-3 and V is TRBV5-4; D is unclear. The clonotype originates from an adult with an advanced solid tumor such as melanoma, head and neck, liver or kidney cancer. The CDR3 DNA sequence: TGTGCCAGCAGCCCCCAGGCGGAGAGGACAGATACGCAGTATTTT. It specifies CASSPQAERTDTQYF.